The source of this TCR beta chain is a study of Ad26.COV2.S vaccination and SARS-CoV-2 variants. Study-wide points: Placebo recipients trailed vaccine recipients in spike-specific TCR breadth. Substantial breadth was reported for post-vaccination spike-specific CD8+ and CD4+ T cells. Measurement of non-spike TCR breadth gave similar results in vaccine and placebo recipients. Measurements of TCR breadth and depth may have given underestimates of the total T cell responses.

Treatment: some 20 received Ad26.COV2.S at low or high dose, single or two shots; about 5 received placebo; per-sample allocation not given. Material that was analyzed had been drawn on day 63 after the first vaccine or placebo injection. Method: immunoSEQ multiplex PCR; TCRdb's copy keeps in-frame clones and lacks some. The profile shows about half a million clones, 89% of them singletons. About this clone itself: What it binds is unknown.

Germline assignment: CDR1 LNHDA and CDR2 SQIVND (reference sequence). The germline V and J ends were trimmed by 7 bases and 1 base, with 16 bases remaining between them. The CDR3 is 15 amino acids. The starting material was peripheral blood, obtained in a trial of Ad26.COV2.S vaccine versus placebo. This receptor was identified in a person aged 18-65 years who received the Ad26.COV2.S COVID-19 vaccine or a placebo. The V and J genes are TRBV19 and TRBJ1-1, with D possibly being TRBD1 (6 bases). CDR3 sequence: CASMGALTENTEAFF. Written as DNA, the CDR3 is TGTGCCAGTATGGGGGCCTTGACAGAGAACACTGAAGCTTTCTTT.